This paragraph reports one T cell receptor (beta chain). The clone's antigen remains unknown. Base qualities are not recorded, but no much larger clone differs from it by a single base. V is cut back by 8 bases and J by 7 bases, with 11 bases in the junction unmatched. Its CDR3 holds 14 amino acids, cysteine through phenylalanine. Left in the record is the CDR3 DNA by itself, 42 bases read in frame from the first base. Looking up the germline V gene (reference sequence) yields CDR1 LNHDA and CDR2 SQIVND. The data are from a study of OX40 agonist ivuxolimab in advanced cancers. For the wider study: The costimulatory receptor OX40 (CD134) was targeted by ivuxolimab, a fully human IgG2 agonistic monoclonal antibody. Intravenous ivuxolimab was administered to patients every 2 weeks at six dose levels: 0.01, 0.1, 0.3, 1.5, 3 and 10 mg/kg. Among the approximately 54 dose-escalation patients, around 20 had hepatocellular carcinoma, some 15 melanoma, 9 renal cell carcinoma and 9 head and neck cancer. The dose-escalation cohort was almost 85% male with a mean age of about 54 years, ranging from roughly 20 to 80. Patients were allowed to have had prior anti-PD-1, anti-PD-L1 or anti-CTLA-4 therapy, and approximately 37% of the dose-escalation patients had been treated with checkpoint inhibitors. Partial responses occurred in three dose-escalation patients: two with cutaneous melanoma and one with hepatocellular carcinoma. Peripheral TCRbeta sequencing was intended to test whether TCR sequence diversity was altered and clonal T-cell expansion was caused by ivuxolimab. The paper reports the monotherapy dose-escalation portion (N of about 50 patients) of the phase I ivuxolimab trial.

What the research found in general, with its limitations: After ivuxolimab, expanded clones were on average more numerous among CD8+ T cells than among CD4+ T cells. Antigen specificity was not determined for the clonally expanded peripheral T cells. Clonal expansion of both CD4+ and CD8+ blood T cells was observed from baseline to week 6 at doses 0.1 to 3.0 mg/kg. In the 0.1-3.0 mg/kg groups, partial responders had among the lowest normalized peripheral clonal expansion, particularly in CD8+ T cells. Low levels of normalized T-cell clonal expansion were also seen in some nonresponding patients.

To sequence the TCRbeta CDR3 region, genomic DNA was isolated from the sorted cells. The immunoSEQ Assay was used to sequence the TCRbeta CDR3 regions. TCRdb retrieved this table from immuneACCESS and kept in-frame rearrangements only. Not all clones are present; in checked studies, unresolved V genes account for under half, and no reason is known for the remainder. The sample yields 35,000 to 40,000 clones; roughly 80% were counted once. The ten largest clonotypes hold 20% to 25% of the sample. The trial excluded patients who had a history of autoimmune disease or who were on systemic immunosuppression. Peripheral blood for TCR sequencing was collected from all dose cohorts at baseline, on cycle 4 day 1, and on cycle 7 day 1. The samples were taken from a phase I, first-in-human, multicenter, open-label dose-escalation trial of ivuxolimab. Adults with locally advanced or metastatic head and neck squamous cell, hepatocellular, melanoma or renal cell carcinoma were enrolled in the trial. Before TCR sequencing, CD4+ T cells and CD8+ T cells were sorted from peripheral blood as separate populations.

Specimen: CD4+ or CD8+ T cells sorted from blood, collected in a trial of the OX40 agonist ivuxolimab. This receptor chain uses TRBV19 and TRBJ2-5; 9 bases in between match TRBD1. The source of this sequence is an adult with an advanced solid tumor such as melanoma, head and neck, liver or kidney cancer. The encoded CDR3 is CASGGQGHSGTQYF. The DNA reads TGTGCCAGTGGGGGACAGGGCCATTCAGGGACCCAGTACTTC.